This T cell receptor beta chain comes out of a study of shared clonotypes between healthy human individuals. The study's findings and limits: Naive CD4 clonotypes overlapped across a few donors at about 5.2%. Larger richness was generally estimated for naive than memory subsets.

The CDR3 spans 14 residues. V was clipped by 4 bases and J by 1 base, with 8 bases between them. Germline CDR1 MNHEY, CDR2 SVGAGI. For sorted subsets, approximately 180 ng DNA per replicate equaled 30,000 or so T cell genomes. TCRdb's copy holds only in-frame clones and misses some; the assay was immunoSEQ multiplex PCR. The repertoire holds about 750,000 clones, with around 93% as singletons. Of note for this clone: What it binds is unknown.

Naive CD8 cells lacked CD45RO and underwent positive selection for CCR7, leaving out terminally differentiated effector memory CD45RA+ cells. The donors were all Caucasian adults (living in Nashville, Tennessee). The sample taken for sequencing was naive CD8+ T cells sorted from blood. This chain connects TRBV6-5 to TRBJ1-3; tentatively, D is TRBD1 (5 bases). This TCR was recovered from a man aged 25-40 years in good health. The CDR3 here is CASSFQGSGNTIYF. As DNA, the CDR3 is TGTGCCAGCAGTTTTCAGGGATCTGGAAACACCATATATTTT.